These T cell receptor beta chains were read from a single sample in a study of blood T cell repertoires in COVID-19. TCRdb keeps only in-frame clones here, not all; method: immunoSEQ multiplex PCR. The profile covers more than 85,000 clones, with roughly four fifths appearing a single time and more than 20% taken by the ten largest. The sequenced sample was peripheral blood. The receptors come from a human donor in a cohort sampled during active COVID-19. Each CDR3 is given with its conserved first and last residue. The D gene is left open where the match is weak. Expanded clones are given a class, and other clones once, few, many or no size at all.

V gene: TRBV4-1
J gene: TRBJ2-1
D gene: TRBD2
clone size: -
CDR3 protein: CASSQDPSGGFYNEQFF
CDR3 DNA: TGCGCCAGCAGCCAAGATCCTAGCGGAGGGTTCTACAATGAGCAGTTCTTC

V gene: TRBV7-8
J gene: TRBJ1-1
D gene: -
clone size: -
CDR3 protein: CASSLQGTNTEAFF
CDR3 DNA: TGTGCCAGCAGCTTACAGGGGACGAACACTGAAGCTTTCTTT

V gene: TRBV6-4
J gene: TRBJ2-2
D gene: TRBD1
clone size: once
CDR3 protein: CASSAYDRGNTGELFF
CDR3 DNA: TGTGCCAGCAGTGCCTATGACAGGGGAAACACCGGGGAGCTGTTTTTT

V gene: TRBV7-9
J gene: TRBJ2-7
D gene: TRBD2
clone size: -
CDR3 protein: CASSLLGTIGEQYF
CDR3 DNA: TGTGCCAGCAGCTTACTCGGGACTATCGGCGAGCAGTACTTC

V gene: TRBV11-2
J gene: TRBJ1-2
D gene: -
clone size: few
CDR3 protein: CASSFSGSWGYTF
CDR3 DNA: TGTGCCAGCAGCTTCTCGGGATCGTGGGGCTACACCTTC

V gene: TRBV4-1
J gene: TRBJ1-5
D gene: TRBD1
clone size: -
CDR3 protein: CASSPILGQGARNNQPQHF
CDR3 DNA: TGCGCCAGCAGCCCCATTTTAGGACAGGGGGCGCGAAACAATCAGCCCCAGCATTTT

V gene: TRBV5-4
J gene: TRBJ1-2
D gene: -
clone size: -
CDR3 protein: CASSLWAGILYGYTF
CDR3 DNA: TGTGCCAGCAGCTTGTGGGCAGGCATACTCTATGGCTACACCTTC

V gene: TRBV28
J gene: TRBJ2-3
D gene: TRBD2
clone size: -
CDR3 protein: CASSAVYGGGGTDTQYF
CDR3 DNA: TGTGCCAGCAGTGCGGTCTACGGGGGGGGAGGCACAGATACGCAGTATTTT

V gene: TRBV2
J gene: TRBJ1-3
D gene: -
clone size: -
CDR3 protein: CASSRGGPGNTIYF
CDR3 DNA: TGTGCCAGCAGTAGGGGGGGCCCTGGAAACACCATATATTTT

V gene: TRBV7-9
J gene: TRBJ1-1
D gene: -
clone size: few
CDR3 protein: CASTETPLKAFF
CDR3 DNA: TGTGCCAGCACCGAGACACCCCTTAAAGCTTTCTTT

V gene: TRBV28
J gene: TRBJ1-1
D gene: -
clone size: -
CDR3 protein: CASSPPVNTEAFF
CDR3 DNA: TGTGCCAGCAGTCCCCCGGTGAACACTGAAGCTTTCTTT

V gene: TRBV20-1
J gene: TRBJ2-7
D gene: TRBD1
clone size: few
CDR3 protein: CSADRGREQYF
CDR3 DNA: TGCAGTGCTGACAGGGGGCGCGAGCAGTACTTC

V gene: TRBV21-1
J gene: TRBJ2-1
D gene: -
clone size: -
CDR3 protein: CASSKAIGTVYPYNEQFF
CDR3 DNA: TGTGCCAGCAGCAAAGCAATAGGGACAGTGTACCCCTACAATGAGCAGTTCTTC

V gene: TRBV29-1
J gene: TRBJ2-1
D gene: -
clone size: -
CDR3 protein: CSVQTGTYNEQFF
CDR3 DNA: TGCAGCGTCCAGACAGGAACCTACAATGAGCAGTTCTTC

V gene: TRBV19
J gene: TRBJ1-4
D gene: -
clone size: -
CDR3 protein: CASKHRANEKLFF
CDR3 DNA: TGTGCCAGTAAACACCGGGCTAATGAAAAACTGTTTTTT

V gene: TRBV5-4
J gene: TRBJ2-1
D gene: TRBD2
clone size: -
CDR3 protein: CASSSTSGGFYNEQFF
CDR3 DNA: TGTGCCAGCAGCTCCACTAGCGGGGGGTTCTACAATGAGCAGTTCTTC

V gene: TRBV10-2
J gene: TRBJ1-2
D gene: -
clone size: -
CDR3 protein: CASSPGDYGYTF
CDR3 DNA: TGCGCCAGCAGTCCAGGGGACTATGGCTACACCTTC

V gene: TRBV12-3/TRBV12-4
J gene: TRBJ1-1
D gene: -
clone size: -
CDR3 protein: CASRSGKQDEAFF
CDR3 DNA: TGTGCCAGCAGATCGGGCAAACAGGATGAAGCTTTCTTT

V gene: TRBV19
J gene: TRBJ1-2
D gene: TRBD1
clone size: -
CDR3 protein: CASSPRQGSYGYTF
CDR3 DNA: TGTGCCAGTAGCCCCCGACAGGGGTCCTATGGCTACACCTTC